This passage covers 32 T cell receptor beta chains from one sample sequenced in a study of T-cell reconstitution after alpha-beta-depleted transplantation in children. Preparing the TCRbeta library involved the use of unique molecular identifiers. TCRdb fed the PCR reads into MiXCR, producing one record per CDR3 protein. The sample includes about 230,000 distinct CDR3 sequences, 12% of them seen just once. The sequenced sample was PBMCs from the stem cell graft donor, obtained from the stem cell graft. Source of these receptors: a human donor who donated a stem cell graft to a child with acute lymphoblastic leukemia.

In the case of this clonotype: Since a much larger clone is just one base distant, this may be a read error. The chain couples TRBV7-9 to TRBJ2-7, with 7 bases matching TRBD1. Germline V lookup: CDR1 SEHNR, CDR2 FQNEAQ (reference sequence). This CDR3 is 14 amino acids long. The CDR3 reads CAISRGTETYEQYF. The CDR3 coding sequence is TGTGCCATCAGCCGAGGGACAGAAACCTACGAGCAGTACTTC. The whole variable domain, filled in from reference TRBV7-9 and TRBJ2-7, reads DTGVSQNPRHKITKRGQNVTFRCDPISEHNRLYWYRQTLGQGPEFLTYFQNEAQLEKSRLLSDRFSAERPKGSFSTLEIQRTEQGDSAMYLCAISRGTETYEQYFGPGTRLTVT.

V is TRBV5-1 and J is TRBJ2-2; D is uncertain. Germline CDR1 SGHRS, CDR2 YFSETQ. V dropped 0 bases and J dropped 0 bases, with 9 bases sitting between them. The CDR3 length is 16 residues. The CDR3 region is CASSLVSHANTGELFF. CDR3 coding DNA: TGCGCCAGCAGCTTGGTCTCCCACGCGAACACCGGGGAGCTGTTTTTT.

The table lists this clonotype with many counts. The CDR3 DNA reads as TGCGCCAGCAGGGAACTAGATGAGCAGTTCTTC. Translating gives CASRELDEQFF. The rearrangement uses TRBV5-1 and TRBJ2-1; the D gene is possibly TRBD2 (5 bases). The CDR3 covers 11 residues. V was pared by 5 bases and J by 8 bases, with 8 bases between. The germline V gene encodes CDR1 SGHRS and CDR2 YFSETQ. The full variable domain, with the rest looked up from reference TRBV5-1 and TRBJ2-1, is KAGVTQTPRYLIKTRGQQVTLSCSPISGHRSVSWYQQTPGQGLQFLFEYFSETQRNKGNFPGRFSGRQFSNSRSEMNVSTLELGDSALYLCASRELDEQFFGPGTRLTVL.

This clonotype was seen at least ten times. The chain recombines TRBV15 with TRBJ2-2, with D possibly TRBD2 on 5 matching bases. CDR1 is LNHNV, CDR2 YYDKDF, per germline (reference sequence). The V and J ends lost 6 bases and 3 bases respectively, with 14 bases between them. The CDR3 covers 15 residues. CDR3 DNA sequence: TGTGCCACCAGGTTTGGAGGCCCTGACACCGGGGAGCTGTTTTTT. This sequence encodes CATRFGGPDTGELFF.

This clonotype was found many times. The chain employs TRBV5-1 and TRBJ1-5, with 7 bases identical to TRBD1. V lost 5 bases to trimming and J lost 5 bases; unmatched junction nucleotides: 7. Germline values: CDR1 SGHRS, CDR2 YFSETQ. The CDR3 length is 14 residues. The chain's CDR3 is CASRPGDRDQPQHF. The CDR3 DNA sequence: TGCGCCAGCAGGCCAGGCGACAGGGATCAGCCCCAGCATTTT.

In its sample, this clonotype was seen many times. The chain uses TRBV29-1 and TRBJ2-7, with D maybe TRBD1 (7 bases). This CDR3 has 16 residues. Per the germline V gene, CDR1 is SQVTM and CDR2 is ANQGSEA. The ends were cut back, 0 bases at V and 3 bases at J, with 18 bases in the middle. The CDR3 DNA reads TGCAGCGTTGAAGATCTTGGGCAGGGGGGTGGCTACGAGCAGTACTTC. This translates into CSVEDLGQGGGYEQYF.

This clonotype was detected only a few times. V and J are TRBV4-1 and TRBJ1-5; D is unclear. Looked up from germline, CDR1 is MGHRA and CDR2 is YSYEKL. The germline V and J ends were trimmed by 1 base and 10 bases, with 14 bases remaining between them. The CDR3 is 14 amino acids. The CDR3 loop reads CASSQVNVVDPQHF. Written as DNA, the CDR3 is TGCGCCAGCAGCCAAGTCAACGTTGTTGATCCCCAGCATTTT.

This clonotype was recorded at least ten times. The gene calls are TRBV20-1 and TRBJ2-1, with D uncertain. V lost 6 bases to trimming and J lost 4 bases, with 10 bases between them. Germline CDR1 is DFQATT and CDR2 is SNEGSKA (reference sequence). The CDR3 consists of 12 residues. The CDR3 nucleotides are TGCAGTGCCAGGCTAGGGTACAATGAGCAGTTCTTC. It translates to CSARLGYNEQFF.

This clonotype showed up many times. The chain joins TRBV12-3 or TRBV12-4 to TRBJ2-2; D unclear. V was pared by 0 bases and J by 6 bases, with 8 bases between. This CDR3 is built from 14 residues. CDR3 amino acids: CASSLAEGPGELFF. In DNA, the CDR3 is TGTGCCAGCAGTTTAGCTGAAGGGCCCGGGGAGCTGTTTTTT.

This clonotype has ten or more counts. This chain joins TRBV7-9 and TRBJ2-1, with 10 bases fitting TRBD1. The CDR3 runs to 15 residues. V shed 6 bases, J shed 7 bases, and the junction held 9 bases outside the gene matches. Germline lookup yields CDR1 SEHNR and CDR2 FQNEAQ (reference sequence). This CDR3 is CASRWTGGNENEQFF. DNA for the CDR3: TGTGCCAGCAGATGGACAGGGGGTAATGAAAATGAGCAGTTCTTC.

This clonotype was detected ten times or more. For the CDR3, the DNA is TGCAGCGTTGGGGCCAGGGACAATCAGCCCCAGCATTTT. Its protein is CSVGARDNQPQHF. The chain combines TRBV29-1 with TRBJ1-5, with D perhaps TRBD1 (5 bases). Germline V gene data show CDR1 as SQVTM and CDR2 as ANQGSEA. The CDR3 runs 13 residues. V lost 4 bases to trimming and J lost 3 bases, with 10 bases between them.

At least ten counts were recorded for this clonotype. The chain uses TRBV5-1 and TRBJ1-5; maybe TRBD1 (6 bases). From germline, CDR1 is SGHRS and CDR2 YFSETQ. V dropped 2 bases and J dropped 5 bases, with 11 bases sitting between them. The CDR3 is made up of 14 amino acids. The CDR3 is CASSLQGPHQPQHF. In DNA form, the CDR3 reads TGCGCCAGCAGCTTACAGGGCCCCCATCAGCCCCAGCATTTT.

This clonotype was detected ten times or more. The V gene is TRBV5-6, the J gene TRBJ2-5; possibly TRBD1 for D (6 bases). Germline V lookup: CDR1 SGHDT, CDR2 YYEEEE. V dropped 5 bases and J dropped 4 bases, with 21 bases sitting between them. CDR3 length: 16 residues. The CDR3 region has the DNA TGTGCCAGCAGAGAAGGAATAGGGGGTTTCGGAGAGACCCAGTACTTC. Translated, it gives CASREGIGGFGETQYF.

This clonotype was seen ten or more times. V usage is TRBV18 and J usage is TRBJ2-2; no clear D gene. The CDR3 contains 12 residues. V was shortened by 3 bases and J by 5 bases, with 4 bases between the two germline ends. The germline V gene has CDR1 KGHSH and CDR2 LQKENI. Here the CDR3 DNA reads TGTGCCAGCTCACCGAGGACCGGGGAGCTGTTTTTT. Its protein product is CASSPRTGELFF.

In regard to this clonotype: This may come from a read error, since a much larger clone is one base off. This chain joins TRBV15 and TRBJ2-1; 8 positions match TRBD2. The V segment lost 3 bases and the J segment 15 bases; nucleotides outside the gene matches: 10. The germline V gene has CDR1 LNHNV and CDR2 YYDKDF (reference sequence). The CDR3 runs to 13 residues. CDR3 amino acids: CATSRGLVGASFF. In nucleotides, the CDR3 is TGTGCCACCAGCAGGGGACTAGTGGGAGCGTCGTTCTTC.

This clonotype was seen repeatedly, ten times or more. The chain couples TRBV12-3 or TRBV12-4 to TRBJ2-7; D unresolved. The CDR3 totals 13 residues. Trimming took off 1 base at V and 2 bases at J, with 6 bases between the two ends. CDR3 protein: CASSLEETYEQYF. In nucleotides, the CDR3 is TGTGCCAGCAGTTTAGAGGAGACCTACGAGCAGTACTTC.

This clonotype was recorded many times. V and J are TRBV24-1 and TRBJ1-3, with D unclear. Germline V gene data show CDR1 as KGHDR and CDR2 as SFDVKD. The CDR3 is made up of 16 amino acids. The V and J ends lost 4 bases and 4 bases respectively, with 16 bases between them. The CDR3: CATSDPSAEDGNTIYF. DNA of the CDR3: TGTGCCACCAGTGACCCGTCAGCCGAGGACGGAAACACCATATATTTT.

This clonotype was observed at least ten times. The rearrangement joins TRBV20-1 to TRBJ1-4, with D maybe TRBD1 (5 bases). The V gene's germline CDR1 is DFQATT and CDR2 SNEGSKA (reference sequence). The CDR3 is made up of 14 amino acids. V gave up 6 bases and J gave up 10 bases, with 21 bases separating them. The CDR3: CSAKARDTGGKLFF. Here the CDR3 DNA reads TGCAGTGCCAAAGCCCGGGATACCGGGGGAAAACTGTTTTTT.

On this clonotype: A read error may produce the germline difference seen at one junction end. This sequence joins TRBV7-9 and TRBJ2-5; TRBD2 agrees at 14 bases. Germline V gene lookup returns CDR1 SEHNR and CDR2 FQNEAQ (reference sequence). This CDR3 is built from 16 residues. CDR3 in DNA: TGTACCAGCAGCGTAGGGACTAGCGGGAGCCAAGAGACCCAGTACTTC. Its translation is CTSSVGTSGSQETQYF.

This clonotype came up many times. V and J are TRBV12-3 or TRBV12-4 and TRBJ2-4, with 9 positions matching TRBD1. This CDR3 has 11 amino acids. With V trimmed by 3 bases and J by 16 bases, 4 bases remained unmatched. CDR3 protein: CASSLRDRVYF. The CDR3 DNA follows: TGTGCCAGCAGTTTGAGGGACAGGGTTTACTTC.

This clonotype has just a few counts. This chain connects TRBV25-1 to TRBJ2-7; D is unclear. Germline lookup yields CDR1 MGHDK and CDR2 SYGVNS. V lost 5 bases and J 3 bases, leaving 8 bases between the germline ends. The CDR3 covers 12 residues. The CDR3, as DNA: TGTGCCAGCAGTCTCGGCCACTACGAGCAGTACTTC. Its protein is CASSLGHYEQYF.

This clonotype was detected ten times or more. V and J are TRBV11-2 and TRBJ2-2; D is unclear. The V gene's germline CDR1 is SGHAT and CDR2 FQNNGV. The length of the CDR3 is 15 residues. The germline V and J ends were trimmed by 7 bases and 1 base, with 13 bases remaining between them. CDR3 nucleotides: TGTGCCAGCAATTTCTTTGGCGGGAACACCGGGGAGCTGTTTTTT. Protein sequence: CASNFFGGNTGELFF.

This clonotype was counted at least ten times. V is TRBV28 and J is TRBJ2-2, with D possibly being TRBD1 (5 bases). V lost 5 bases and J 6 bases, leaving 19 bases between the germline ends. Germline loops: CDR1 MDHEN, CDR2 SYDVKM. The CDR3 loop spans 16 amino acids. The CDR3 is CASSEQGSLVPGELFF. Written as DNA, the CDR3 is TGTGCCAGCAGTGAGCAGGGTAGTCTCGTCCCCGGGGAGCTGTTTTTT. The whole variable domain, filled in from reference TRBV28 and TRBJ2-2, reads DVKVTQSSRYLVKRTGEKVFLECVQDMDHENMFWYRQDPGLGLRLIYFSYDVKMKEKGDIPEGYSVSREKKERFSLILESASTNQTSMYLCASSEQGSLVPGELFFGEGSRLTVL.

Ten or more counts support this clonotype. The chain couples TRBV4-2 to TRBJ2-3, with 9 bases aligning to TRBD2. The CDR3 consists of 14 residues. Germline loops: CDR1 LGHNA, CDR2 YNFKEQ. V dropped 6 bases and J dropped 2; count of bases not matched to a gene: 3. The CDR3 DNA sequence: TGTGCCAGCAGGACTAGCGGCCACACAGATACGCAGTATTTT. Translation: CASRTSGHTDTQYF.

This clonotype was seen ten or more times. The gene calls are TRBV7-9 and TRBJ2-7; tentative D call: TRBD2 (5 bases). This CDR3 region has 13 residues. Germline V CDR1 and CDR2: SEHNR, FQNEAQ (reference sequence). The V end lost 11 bases, the J end lost 3 bases, and 17 bases lay between the germline ends. Written as DNA, the CDR3 is TGTGCCTCACGGGGAAGAGCTGACTACGAGCAGTACTTC. Its translation: CASRGRADYEQYF.

J is TRBJ1-4 and V is TRBV4-3; possible D gene TRBD1, 6 bases. The V and J ends lost 1 base and 7 bases respectively, with 7 bases between them. This CDR3 has 13 amino acids. Germline CDR1 reads LGHNA; CDR2 reads YSLEER. The CDR3 DNA follows: TGCGCCAGCAGCCAAGGAGGGGGTGAAAAACTGTTTTTT. Protein product: CASSQGGGEKLFF.

Ten or more counts support this clonotype. The rearrangement joins TRBV7-2 to TRBJ2-2; no firm D call. This CDR3 is 15 amino acids long. CDR1 is SGHTA and CDR2 is FQGNSA in the germline V gene. V was cut by 5 bases and J by 5 bases, with 15 bases left in between. Here the CDR3 DNA reads TGTGCCAGCAGCGTTAGACCAGTAGGAACCGGGGAGCTGTTTTTT. Translated: CASSVRPVGTGELFF.

This clonotype was seen many times. The J gene is TRBJ2-5, the V gene TRBV7-2; 9 bases match TRBD1. Germline V CDR1 and CDR2: SGHTA, FQGNSA. The CDR3 spans 14 residues. With 3 bases clipped from V and 2 bases from J, the junction kept 1 base outside the gene matches. This chain's CDR3 is CASSLTGGQETQYF. DNA for the CDR3: TGTGCCAGCAGCTTGACAGGGGGACAAGAGACCCAGTACTTC.

There are many counts of this clonotype. This sequence joins TRBV4-3 and TRBJ1-1; D is undetermined. V lost 0 bases and J 7 bases, leaving 18 bases between the germline ends. This CDR3 has 16 residues. Germline V CDR1 and CDR2: LGHNA, YSLEER. DNA of the CDR3: TGCGCCAGCAGCCAAGATAGTCGACGGTTCAATGGTGAAGCTTTCTTT. Translation: CASSQDSRRFNGEAFF.

This clonotype was observed many times. The chain links TRBV5-5 to TRBJ1-1, with unresolved D. The CDR3 length is 15 residues. The V and J ends lost 0 bases and 1 base respectively, with 10 bases between them. Germline lookup yields CDR1 SGHKS and CDR2 YYEKEE (reference sequence). The CDR3 protein is CASSLEPAENTEAFF. For the CDR3, the DNA is TGTGCCAGCAGCTTGGAACCCGCAGAGAACACTGAAGCTTTCTTT.

There are many counts of this clonotype. The chain uses TRBV29-1 and TRBJ2-2, with no clear D. Germline CDR1 and CDR2: SQVTM and ANQGSEA. Trimming shortened V by 4 bases and J by 2 bases, and 11 bases separated the two germline ends. This CDR3 spans 14 amino acids. CDR3: CSVVNRGNTGELFF. CDR3 bases: TGCAGCGTTGTAAACCGAGGAAACACCGGGGAGCTGTTTTTT.

This clonotype appeared many times. The gene calls are TRBV20-1 and TRBJ1-5; possible D gene TRBD1, 5 bases. The length of the CDR3 is 14 residues. V gave up 4 bases and J gave up 0 bases, with 10 bases separating them. CDR1 is DFQATT and CDR2 is SNEGSKA in the germline V gene (reference sequence). The CDR3 region has the DNA TGCAGTGCTAAGTGGGACTATAGCAATCAGCCCCAGCATTTT. It yields the protein CSAKWDYSNQPQHF.